The entry below gives a single TCR beta chain sequence along with its context. Clones were read by immunoSEQ multiplex PCR, and TCRdb kept only the in-frame ones, dropping some. Of 150,000 or so clones in the sample, 70% to 85% were seen once. These data belong to a study of blood T cell repertoires in COVID-19. Germline V gene lookup returns CDR1 SGDLS and CDR2 YYNGEE. CDR3 size: 16 residues. V lost 0 bases and J 2 bases, leaving 13 bases between the germline ends. The chain is built from TRBV9 and TRBJ2-3, with D possibly being TRBD2 (5 bases). This sequence was found in a woman aged 60 to 75 with acute or convalescent COVID-19. The sequencing sample was made of peripheral blood. CDR3 sequence reads: CASSVGTGGSTDTQYF. DNA of the CDR3: TGTGCCAGCAGCGTAGGGACTGGAGGATCCACAGATACGCAGTATTTT.